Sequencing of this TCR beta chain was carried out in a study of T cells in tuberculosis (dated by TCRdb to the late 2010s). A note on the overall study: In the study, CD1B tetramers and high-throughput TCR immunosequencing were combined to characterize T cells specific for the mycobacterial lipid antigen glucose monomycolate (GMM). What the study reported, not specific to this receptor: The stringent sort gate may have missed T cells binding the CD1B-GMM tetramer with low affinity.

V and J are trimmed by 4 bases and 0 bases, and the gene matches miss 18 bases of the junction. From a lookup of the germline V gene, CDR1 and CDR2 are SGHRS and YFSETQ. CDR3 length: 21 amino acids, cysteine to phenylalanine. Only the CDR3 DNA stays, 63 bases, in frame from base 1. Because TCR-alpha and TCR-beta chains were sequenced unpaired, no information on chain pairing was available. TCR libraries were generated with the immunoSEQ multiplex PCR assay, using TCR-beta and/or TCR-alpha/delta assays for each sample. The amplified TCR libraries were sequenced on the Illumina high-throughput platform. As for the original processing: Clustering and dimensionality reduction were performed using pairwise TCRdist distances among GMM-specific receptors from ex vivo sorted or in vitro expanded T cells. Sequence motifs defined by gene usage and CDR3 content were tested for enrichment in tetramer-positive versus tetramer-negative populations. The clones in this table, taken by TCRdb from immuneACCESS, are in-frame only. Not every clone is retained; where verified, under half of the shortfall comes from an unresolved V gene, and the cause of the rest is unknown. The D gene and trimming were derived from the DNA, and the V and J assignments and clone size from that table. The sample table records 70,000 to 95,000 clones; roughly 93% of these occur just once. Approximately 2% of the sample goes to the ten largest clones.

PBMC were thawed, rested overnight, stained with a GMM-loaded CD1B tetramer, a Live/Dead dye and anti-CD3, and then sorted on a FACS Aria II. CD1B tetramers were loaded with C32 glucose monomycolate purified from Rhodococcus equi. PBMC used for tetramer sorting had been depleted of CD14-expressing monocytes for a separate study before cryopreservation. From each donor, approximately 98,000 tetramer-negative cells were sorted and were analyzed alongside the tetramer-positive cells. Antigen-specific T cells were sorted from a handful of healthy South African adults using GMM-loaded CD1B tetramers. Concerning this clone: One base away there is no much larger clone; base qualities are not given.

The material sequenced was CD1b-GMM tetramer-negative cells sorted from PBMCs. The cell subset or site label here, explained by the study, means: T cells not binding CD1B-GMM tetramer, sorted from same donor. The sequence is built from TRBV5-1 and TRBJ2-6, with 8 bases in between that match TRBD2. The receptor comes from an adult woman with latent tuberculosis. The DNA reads TGCGCCAGCAGCCGGCGCGGGGCGGGGGGCCCGTCGGACTCTGGGGCCAACGTCCTGACTTTC. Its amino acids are CASSRRGAGGPSDSGANVLTF. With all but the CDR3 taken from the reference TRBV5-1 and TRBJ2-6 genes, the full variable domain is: KAGVTQTPRYLIKTRGQQVTLSCSPISGHRSVSWYQQTPGQGLQFLFEYFSETQRNKGNFPGRFSGRQFSNSRSEMNVSTLELGDSALYLCASSRRGAGGPSDSGANVLTFGAGSRLTVL.